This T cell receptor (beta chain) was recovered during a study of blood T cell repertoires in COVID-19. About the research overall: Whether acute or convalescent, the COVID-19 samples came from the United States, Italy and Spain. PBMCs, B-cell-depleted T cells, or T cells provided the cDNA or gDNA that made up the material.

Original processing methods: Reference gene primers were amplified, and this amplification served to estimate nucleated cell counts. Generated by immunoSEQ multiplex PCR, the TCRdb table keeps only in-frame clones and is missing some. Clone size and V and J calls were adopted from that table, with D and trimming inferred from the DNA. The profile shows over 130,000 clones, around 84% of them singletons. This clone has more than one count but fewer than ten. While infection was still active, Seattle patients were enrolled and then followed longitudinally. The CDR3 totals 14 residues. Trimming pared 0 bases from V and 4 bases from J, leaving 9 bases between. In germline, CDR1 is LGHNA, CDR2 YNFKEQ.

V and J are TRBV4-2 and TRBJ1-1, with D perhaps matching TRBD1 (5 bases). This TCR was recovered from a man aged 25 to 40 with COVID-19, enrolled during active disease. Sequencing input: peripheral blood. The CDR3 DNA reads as TGTGCCAGCAGCCAAGATGCGGGGGGCACTGAAGCTTTCTTT. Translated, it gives CASSQDAGGTEAFF.